These 3 T cell receptor beta chains were sequenced from one sample in a study of T cells in Graves' hyperthyroidism and ophthalmopathy (dated by TCRdb to between 2019 and 2020). Libraries were built with multiplex PCR. The listed sequencing device is Illumina HiSeq 2000. The TCR beta CDR3 regions were amplified from the RNA transcripts. The TCR CDR3 was subjected to a first round of RT-PCR using the HTBI primer set and the Qiagen OneStep RT-PCR kit. In-frame beta chains were kept once TCRdb had trimmed the public reads at Q25 with fastp and called clones with MiXCR. Each record represents a unique CDR3 protein, reported with the most common genes and DNA among its rows. The sample table contains nearly 750,000 distinct CDR3 sequences; only one count was recorded for approximately 36% of them. The ten largest clones represent approximately 31% of the sample. The specimen sequenced was blood. Receptors originate from a woman in her 40s with Graves' hyperthyroidism.

The rearrangement joins TRBV2 to TRBJ2-7; TRBD2 might be the D (6 bases). CDR1 is SNHLY, CDR2 FYNNEI, per germline. The CDR3 runs to 16 residues. V was clipped by 5 bases and J by 0 bases, with 17 bases between them. The CDR3 region has the DNA TGTGCCAGCAGTTACTCGACTAGTTCTAGCTCCTACGAGCAGTACTTC. Encoded protein: CASSYSTSSSSYEQYF.

CDR3 protein: CASSPGRTGQETQYF. CDR3 sequence (DNA): TGTGCCAGCTCTCCGGGACGGACGGGCCAAGAGACCCAGTACTTC. This sequence joins TRBV12-3 or TRBV12-4 and TRBJ2-5, with D possibly being TRBD1 or TRBD2 (5 bases each). The CDR3 spans 15 residues. The V and J ends lost 8 bases and 1 base respectively, with 17 bases between them.

Regarding this clonotype: An end of the junction does not agree with germline; a read error may underlie this. The DNA for the CDR3 is TGCGCCAGCAGCCAAGCCTACCCTGGGGCCAACGCCCTGACTTTC. It codes for CASSQAYPGANALTF. The rearrangement uses TRBV5-1 and TRBJ2-6; D may be TRBD1 (5 bases). The germline V gene has CDR1 SGHRS and CDR2 YFSETQ. The CDR3 sequence is 15 residues long. Drawing the rest from reference TRBV5-1 and TRBJ2-6, the complete variable domain is KAGVTQTPRYLIKTRGQQVTLSCSPISGHRSVSWYQQTPGQGLQFLFEYFSETQRNKGNFPGRFSGRQFSNSRSEMNVSTLELGDSALYLCASSQAYPGANALTFGAGSRLTVL.